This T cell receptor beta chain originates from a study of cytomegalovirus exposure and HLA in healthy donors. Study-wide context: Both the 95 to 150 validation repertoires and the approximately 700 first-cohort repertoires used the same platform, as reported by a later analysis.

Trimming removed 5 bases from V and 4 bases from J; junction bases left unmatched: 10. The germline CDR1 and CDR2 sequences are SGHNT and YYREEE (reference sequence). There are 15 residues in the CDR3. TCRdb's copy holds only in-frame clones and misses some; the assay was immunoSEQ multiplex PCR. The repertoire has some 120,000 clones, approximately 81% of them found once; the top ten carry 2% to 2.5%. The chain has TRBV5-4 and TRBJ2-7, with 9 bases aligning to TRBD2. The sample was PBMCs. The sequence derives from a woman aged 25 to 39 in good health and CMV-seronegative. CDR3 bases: TGTGCCAGCAGTGGTACGCGGGGGGGCCGGTACGAGCAGTACTTC. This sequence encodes CASSGTRGGRYEQYF.